The 12 T cell receptor beta chains below were found in one sample sequenced in a study of cytomegalovirus exposure and HLA in healthy donors. The PCR made use of 60 Vbeta and 13 Jbeta primers. Data came from immunoSEQ multiplex PCR; TCRdb stores just in-frame clones and leaves some out. The sample includes some 110,000 clones. The sample taken for sequencing was PBMCs. The receptors come from a man aged 25 to 40 in good health and CMV-seronegative.

V gene TRBV6-5 combines with J gene TRBJ1-5, with 8 bases identical to TRBD1. Germline values: CDR1 MNHEY, CDR2 SVGAGI. This CDR3 spans 14 amino acids. V trimming: 8 bases; J trimming: 6 bases; junction bases outside the gene matches: 9. The CDR3 is CASASGGAVQPQHF. In DNA form, the CDR3 reads TGTGCCAGCGCCTCAGGGGGCGCGGTTCAGCCCCAGCATTTT.

The V call is TRBV5-1, the J call TRBJ1-5; TRBD1 is a possible D gene (6 bases). The CDR3 length is 13 residues. Per germline, CDR1 SGHRS and CDR2 YFSETQ. The ends were cut back, 4 bases at V and 13 bases at J, with 18 bases in the middle. CDR3 sequence: CASSQEPGHFQHF. The CDR3 DNA follows: TGCGCCAGCAGCCAAGAACCGGGACACTTTCAGCATTTT.

The rearrangement links TRBV5-1 to TRBJ2-5; 11 nucleotides align to TRBD2. The junction had 10 bases not matched to a gene; V was cut back by 4 bases and J by 5 bases. The germline gives CDR1 SGHRS, CDR2 YFSETQ. The CDR3 spans 16 residues. The DNA of the CDR3 is TGCGCCAGCAGCCAAAGCATAGCGGGGGGGCGTGAGACCCAGTACTTC. Amino acids: CASSQSIAGGRETQYF. The variable domain in full, with the rest retrieved from reference TRBV5-1 and TRBJ2-5, is KAGVTQTPRYLIKTRGQQVTLSCSPISGHRSVSWYQQTPGQGLQFLFEYFSETQRNKGNFPGRFSGRQFSNSRSEMNVSTLELGDSALYLCASSQSIAGGRETQYFGPGTRLLVL.

The chain has TRBV10-3 and TRBJ1-2; D possibly corresponds to TRBD1 (6 bases). CDR1 and CDR2 from the germline V gene are ENHRY and SYGVKD. The CDR3 has 13 residues. Trimming removed 6 bases from V and 8 bases from J, with 16 bases in between. In nucleotides, the CDR3 is TGTGCCATCAGCGGAACAGGGTATCAGGGCTACACCTTC. Its protein product is CAISGTGYQGYTF.

The chain carries TRBV2 and TRBJ1-6; D gene uncertain. Germline CDR1 SNHLY, CDR2 FYNNEI. The CDR3 covers 15 residues. V lost 6 bases, J lost 3 bases, and 12 bases lay in between. CDR3 sequence (DNA): TGTGCCAGCAGCGTAACTCAGGACTATAATTCACCCCTCCACTTT. Translation gives CASSVTQDYNSPLHF.

The CDR3 nucleotides read TGTGCCAGCATCTTCACCCCGGGACAGGGGGCCGCCGGGGAGCTGTTTTTT. Amino acids: CASIFTPGQGAAGELFF. The chain is built from TRBV28 and TRBJ2-2; 12 bases are shared with TRBD1. Trimming removed 7 bases from V and 6 bases from J; junction bases left unmatched: 12. The CDR3 length is 17 residues. CDR1 is MDHEN and CDR2 is SYDVKM in the germline V gene.

The chain links TRBV7-3 to TRBJ2-2; 9 bases map to TRBD2. CDR1 SGHTA and CDR2 FQGTGA come from the germline V gene. J gave up 5 bases and V 3 bases, and 4 bases lay outside the gene matches. The CDR3 is made up of 15 amino acids. For the CDR3, the DNA is TGTGCCAGCAGCTTGGTGGCGGGGGGGACCGGGGAGCTGTTTTTT. Encoded protein: CASSLVAGGTGELFF.

The chain joins TRBV25-1 to TRBJ2-2; TRBD1 matches 10 bases. From germline, CDR1 is MGHDK and CDR2 SYGVNS. The CDR3 is 15 residues long. Trimming took 4 bases from V and 4 from J; bases not matched to a gene: 3. The CDR3 spells CASSGGQGITGELFF. The CDR3 bases are TGTGCCAGCAGTGGGGGACAGGGGATCACCGGGGAGCTGTTTTTT.

The chain has TRBV19 and TRBJ1-1; unclear D gene. V lost 8 bases to trimming and J lost 3 bases, with 7 bases between them. The CDR3 contains 11 residues. Germline V gives CDR1 LNHDA, CDR2 SQIVND (reference sequence). This CDR3 reads CASLGDTEAFF. The CDR3 DNA reads TGTGCCAGTCTGGGAGACACTGAAGCTTTCTTT.

The rearrangement links TRBV2 to TRBJ2-5, with no clear D. Germline V gene lookup returns CDR1 SNHLY and CDR2 FYNNEI. This CDR3 is 13 amino acids long. V dropped 4 bases and J dropped 5 bases, with 11 bases sitting between them. The CDR3 loop is CASSGYGFETQYF. The DNA for the CDR3 is TGTGCCAGCAGTGGGTACGGTTTCGAGACCCAGTACTTC.

This sequence joins TRBV20-1 and TRBJ1-2; no reliable D call. CDR1 is DFQATT, CDR2 SNEGSKA, per germline (reference sequence). The CDR3 covers 11 residues. With 4 bases removed from V and 8 bases from J, the gap between germline ends came to 11 bases. The CDR3 nucleotides read TGCAGTGCTAAGGAGCTATGGGGCTACACCTTC. Translated, it gives CSAKELWGYTF.

The chain carries TRBV28 and TRBJ2-7; D might be TRBD1 (5 bases). Trimming took 6 bases from V and 4 from J, leaving 10 bases between them. The germline gives CDR1 MDHEN, CDR2 SYDVKM. The CDR3 length is 12 residues. The CDR3 spells CASRVTAYEQYF. In DNA form, the CDR3 reads TGTGCCAGCAGAGTGACAGCTTACGAGCAGTACTTC.